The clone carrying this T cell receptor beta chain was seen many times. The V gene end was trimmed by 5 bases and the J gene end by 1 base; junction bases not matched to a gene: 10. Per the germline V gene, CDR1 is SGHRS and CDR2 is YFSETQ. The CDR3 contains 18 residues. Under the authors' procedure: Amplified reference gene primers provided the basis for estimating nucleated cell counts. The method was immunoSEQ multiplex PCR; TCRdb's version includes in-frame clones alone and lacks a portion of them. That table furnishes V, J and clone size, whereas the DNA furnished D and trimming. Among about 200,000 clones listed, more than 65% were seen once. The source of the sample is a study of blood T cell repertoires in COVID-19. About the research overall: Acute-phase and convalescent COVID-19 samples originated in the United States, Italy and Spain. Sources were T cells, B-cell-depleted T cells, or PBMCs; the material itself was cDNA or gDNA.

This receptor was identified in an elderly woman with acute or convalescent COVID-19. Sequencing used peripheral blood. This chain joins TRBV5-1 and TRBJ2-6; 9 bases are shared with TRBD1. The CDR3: CASRPPGQGFSGANVLTF. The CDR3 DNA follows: TGCGCCAGCAGGCCTCCGGGACAGGGTTTTTCTGGGGCCAACGTCCTGACTTTC.